The present T cell receptor beta chain was sequenced within a study of TIL therapy for anti-PD-1-resistant metastatic lung cancer. As for the study in general: Most patients had lung adenocarcinoma; a handful of tumors were EGFR-mutant, two ALK-rearranged; half smoked currently or formerly.

This CDR3 spans 14 amino acids. Germline CDR1 is SGHTA and CDR2 is FQGTGA. Trimming stripped 4 bases from V and 6 bases from J, with 12 bases between. Regarding time point: pre-treatment sample, taken before nivolumab and TIL therapy. Tumor tissue came from excised metastases, mostly pleural nodules or supraclavicular lymph nodes. Sequencing used immunoSEQ v3. Only in-frame clones appear in the TCRdb table, and some are missing; sequencing was by immunoSEQ multiplex PCR. The table has around 13,000 clones, 66% seen once; the top ten hold 9% to 10%. Sample: tumor tissue, taken at baseline. This clonotype was obtained from a woman aged 25 to 80 with non-small cell lung cancer. This chain joins TRBV7-3 and TRBJ1-4; perhaps TRBD1 as D (6 bases). The DNA of the CDR3 is TGTGCCAGCAGCTCGATCGGGACATATGAAAAACTGTTTTTT. This codes for CASSSIGTYEKLFF.